This TCR beta chain was sequenced during a study of PD-1 blockade in classical Hodgkin lymphoma. The time point is: cycle 4 day 1 (C4D1), after 5 to 7 weeks of nivolumab. Autologous stem cell transplantation was followed by relapse in every patient, and brentuximab vedotin exposure varied. Study conclusions and caveats: Similar baseline diversity was found in complete responders and newly diagnosed patients. Newly diagnosed patients were reported to exhibit reduced baseline TCR diversity relative to healthy donors. CD4+ TCR diversity climbed significantly by C4D1, unlike CD8+ TCR diversity.

Profiling relied on immunoSEQ multiplex PCR, and the TCRdb table lists in-frame clones only, not all of them. The top ten hold roughly 9.8% of the sample, which has more than 30,000 clones, around 80% seen once. Turning to this clone: Its antigen is as yet unknown.

With 5 bases removed from V and 4 bases from J, the gap between germline ends came to 12 bases. The CDR3 is 14 amino acids. CDR1 is ENHRY, CDR2 SYGVKD, per germline. Sequencing used peripheral blood mononuclear cells (PBMCs), obtained before the fourth cycle of nivolumab. The chain uses TRBV10-3 and TRBJ2-1, with D maybe TRBD1 (6 bases). This receptor was identified in a human donor with classical Hodgkin lymphoma. The CDR3 DNA sequence: TGTGCCATCAGTAGGGGGTCGGGATACAATGAGCAGTTCTTC. This codes for CAISRGSGYNEQFF.